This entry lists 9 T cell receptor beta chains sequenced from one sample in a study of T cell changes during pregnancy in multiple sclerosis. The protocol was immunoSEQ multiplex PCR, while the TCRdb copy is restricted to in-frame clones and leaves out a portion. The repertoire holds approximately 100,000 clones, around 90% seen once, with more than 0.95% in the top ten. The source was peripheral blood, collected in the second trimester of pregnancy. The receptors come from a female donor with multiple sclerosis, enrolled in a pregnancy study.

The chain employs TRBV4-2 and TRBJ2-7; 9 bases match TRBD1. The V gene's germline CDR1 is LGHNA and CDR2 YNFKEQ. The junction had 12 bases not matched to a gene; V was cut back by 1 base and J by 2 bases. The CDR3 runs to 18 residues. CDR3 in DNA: TGTGCCAGCAGCCAAGGCGTCGGCTTCGGGACAGGGACCTACGAGCAGTACTTC. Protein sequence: CASSQGVGFGTGTYEQYF.

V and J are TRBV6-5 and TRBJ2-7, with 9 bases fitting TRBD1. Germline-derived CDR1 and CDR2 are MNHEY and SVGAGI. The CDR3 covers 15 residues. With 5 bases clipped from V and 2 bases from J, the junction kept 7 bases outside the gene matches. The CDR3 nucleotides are TGTGCCAGCAGTGCCGACAGGGGGTTAGCCTACGAGCAGTACTTC. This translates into CASSADRGLAYEQYF.

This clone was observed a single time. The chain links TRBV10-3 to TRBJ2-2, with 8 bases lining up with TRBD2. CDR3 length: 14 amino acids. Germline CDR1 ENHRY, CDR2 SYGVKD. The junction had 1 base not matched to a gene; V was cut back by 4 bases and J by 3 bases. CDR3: CAISAGGDTGELFF. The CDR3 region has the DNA TGTGCCATCAGTGCGGGGGGGGACACCGGGGAGCTGTTTTTT.

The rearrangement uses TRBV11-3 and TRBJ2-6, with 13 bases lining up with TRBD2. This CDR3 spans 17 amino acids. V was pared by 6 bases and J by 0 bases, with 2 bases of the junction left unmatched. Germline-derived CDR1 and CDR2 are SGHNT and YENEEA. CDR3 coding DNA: TGTGCCAGCAGTAGGACTAGCGGGAGCTCTGGGGCCAACGTCCTGACTTTC. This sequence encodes CASSRTSGSSGANVLTF.

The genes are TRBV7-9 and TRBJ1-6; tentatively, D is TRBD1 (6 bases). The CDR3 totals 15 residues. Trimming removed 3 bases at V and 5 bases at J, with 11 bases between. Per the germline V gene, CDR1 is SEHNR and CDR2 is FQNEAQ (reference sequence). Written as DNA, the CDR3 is TGTGCCAGCAGCTTTGGGGGCGGCAATAATTCACCCCTCCACTTT. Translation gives CASSFGGGNNSPLHF.

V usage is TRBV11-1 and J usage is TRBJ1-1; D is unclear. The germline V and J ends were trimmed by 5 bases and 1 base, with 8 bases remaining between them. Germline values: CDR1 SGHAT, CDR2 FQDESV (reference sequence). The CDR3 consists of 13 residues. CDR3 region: CASSGTANTEAFF. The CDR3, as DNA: TGTGCCAGCAGCGGAACAGCGAACACTGAAGCTTTCTTT. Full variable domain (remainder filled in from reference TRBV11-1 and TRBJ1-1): EAEVAQSPRYKITEKSQAVAFWCDPISGHATLYWYRQILGQGPELLVQFQDESVVDDSQLPKDRFSAERLKGVDSTLKIQPAELGDSAMYLCASSGTANTEAFFGQGTRLTVV.

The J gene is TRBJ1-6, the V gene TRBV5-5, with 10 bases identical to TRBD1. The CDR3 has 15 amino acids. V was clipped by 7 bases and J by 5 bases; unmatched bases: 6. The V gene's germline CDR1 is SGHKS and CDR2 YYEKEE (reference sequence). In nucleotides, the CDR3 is TGTGCCAGCGGACAGGGGGAGATAAATAATTCACCCCTCCACTTT. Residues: CASGQGEINNSPLHF.

CDR3 region: CASIPGQVTYSNQPQHF. The CDR3 region has the DNA TGTGCCAGCATCCCGGGACAGGTTACCTATAGCAATCAGCCCCAGCATTTT. The genes are TRBV28 and TRBJ1-5; 8 bases match TRBD1. Germline CDR1 reads MDHEN; CDR2 reads SYDVKM. This CDR3 has 17 amino acids. Trimming at V came to 7 bases and at J to 0 bases, leaving 11 bases not matched to a gene.

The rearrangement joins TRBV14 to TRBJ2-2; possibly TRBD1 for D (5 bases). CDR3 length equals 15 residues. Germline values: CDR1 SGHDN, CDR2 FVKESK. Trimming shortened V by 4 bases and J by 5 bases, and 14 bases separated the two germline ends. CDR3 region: CASSPHRWITGELFF. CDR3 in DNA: TGTGCCAGCAGCCCTCACAGGTGGATTACCGGGGAGCTGTTTTTT.